What follows describes a single T cell receptor (beta chain). This specimen belongs to a study of PD-1 blockade in mismatch repair-deficient tumors. Clones were read by immunoSEQ multiplex PCR, and TCRdb kept only the in-frame ones, dropping some. This sample yields around 38,000 clones, of which roughly 83% are seen a single time; roughly 22% belongs to the top ten. The CDR3 loop spans 15 amino acids. The V end was cut by 1 base, the J end by 2 bases, with 12 bases between. Germline loops: CDR1 MGHRA, CDR2 YSYEKL. This TCR came from an adult with mismatch repair-deficient cancer. The sequenced sample was peripheral blood, obtained 4 weeks after starting pembrolizumab. This chain uses TRBV4-1 with TRBJ2-7; either TRBD1 or TRBD2 may fit D (5 bases each). CDR3 region: CASSQVGTKTYEQYF. DNA for the CDR3: TGCGCCAGCAGCCAAGTTGGGACCAAAACCTACGAGCAGTACTTC.